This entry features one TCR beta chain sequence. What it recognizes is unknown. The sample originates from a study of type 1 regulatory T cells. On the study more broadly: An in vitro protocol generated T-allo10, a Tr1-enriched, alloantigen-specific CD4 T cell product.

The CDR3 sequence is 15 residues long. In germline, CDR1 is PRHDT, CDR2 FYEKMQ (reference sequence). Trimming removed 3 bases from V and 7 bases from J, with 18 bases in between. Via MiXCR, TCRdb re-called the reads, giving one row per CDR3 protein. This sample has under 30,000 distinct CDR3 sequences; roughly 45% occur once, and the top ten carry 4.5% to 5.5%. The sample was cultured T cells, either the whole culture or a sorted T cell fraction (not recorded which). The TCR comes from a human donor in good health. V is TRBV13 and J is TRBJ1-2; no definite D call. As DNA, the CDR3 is TGTGCCAGCAGCTTCGGTGAAGCCCCTGCCGGTGGCTACACCTTC. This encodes CASSFGEAPAGGYTF.